This T cell receptor (beta chain) was profiled in a study of response to subunit inactivated influenza vaccine. Findings and limits, study-wide: There was a suggestion from the authors that each seasonal influenza vaccination recruits few new T cells.

From the RT-PCR reads, TCRdb called clonotypes with MiXCR, one entry per CDR3 protein. This sample yields 700,000 to 800,000 distinct CDR3 sequences, of which roughly 20% are seen a single time; approximately 10% belongs to the top ten. This clonotype has a single count. The antigen is not known. The CDR3 contains 13 residues. Looked up from germline, CDR1 is PRHDT and CDR2 is FYEKMQ (reference sequence). Deletions cut 5 bases from V and 7 bases from J, with 13 bases between. The material was PBMCs from blood, obtained more than 4 days after vaccination. This chain links TRBV13 with TRBJ2-3, with D hard to call. This clonotype originated in a man aged 45-60 years who received an inactivated influenza vaccine. The CDR3 nucleotides are TGTGCCAGCAGCAGCCGCCTAGAGCATACGCAGTATTTT. This codes for CASSSRLEHTQYF.